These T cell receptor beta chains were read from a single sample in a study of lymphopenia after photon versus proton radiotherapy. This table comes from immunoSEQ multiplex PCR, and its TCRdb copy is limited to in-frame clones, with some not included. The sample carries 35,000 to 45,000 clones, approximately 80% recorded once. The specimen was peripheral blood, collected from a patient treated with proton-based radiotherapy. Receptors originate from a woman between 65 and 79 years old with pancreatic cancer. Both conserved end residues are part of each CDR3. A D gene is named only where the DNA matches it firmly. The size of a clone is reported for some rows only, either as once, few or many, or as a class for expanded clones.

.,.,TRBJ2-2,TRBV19,CASRQVGELFF,TGTGCCAGCCGACAGGTCGGGGAGCTGTTTTTT
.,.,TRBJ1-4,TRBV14,CASSQTEVEGCEKLFF,TGTGCCAGCAGCCAAACCGAGGTAGAGGGGTGTGAAAAACTGTTTTTT
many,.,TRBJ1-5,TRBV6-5,CASSPRTLSNQPQHF,TGTGCCAGCAGCCCCAGGACACTTAGCAATCAGCCCCAGCATTTT
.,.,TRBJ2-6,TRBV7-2,CASSLRKPTGANVLTF,TGTGCCAGCAGCTTACGGAAGCCCACTGGGGCCAACGTCCTGACTTTC
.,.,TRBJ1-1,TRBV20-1,CSASGQVEAFF,TGCAGTGCTAGTGGGCAGGTCGAAGCTTTCTTT
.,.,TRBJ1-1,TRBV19,CASRDGLNTEAFF,TGTGCCAGTAGGGACGGGCTGAACACTGAAGCTTTCTTT
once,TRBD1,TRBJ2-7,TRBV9,CASSSGTGDSLYEQYF,TGTGCCAGCAGCTCCGGGACAGGCGACTCTCTCTACGAGCAGTACTTC
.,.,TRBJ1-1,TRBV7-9,CASSLEVPNTEAFF,TGTGCCAGCAGCTTAGAGGTACCGAACACTGAAGCTTTCTTT
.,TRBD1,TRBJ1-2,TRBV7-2,CASSLQGARGYTF,TGTGCCAGCAGCTTACAGGGGGCGCGTGGCTACACCTTC
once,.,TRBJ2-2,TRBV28,CASSLTVLNTGELFF,TGTGCCAGCAGTCTGACAGTCCTTAACACCGGGGAGCTGTTTTTT
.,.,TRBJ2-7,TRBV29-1,CSVGRLDTYEQYF,TGCAGCGTTGGCCGACTAGACACCTACGAGCAGTACTTC
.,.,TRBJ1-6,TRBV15,CATSSTSLNNSPLHF,TGTGCCACCAGCAGTACGAGCCTAAATAATTCACCCCTCCACTTT
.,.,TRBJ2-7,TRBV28,CASTSRYEQYF,TGTGCCAGCACTTCCCGCTACGAGCAGTACTTC
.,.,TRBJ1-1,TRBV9,CASSAGEWGANTEAFF,TGTGCCAGCAGCGCCGGCGAGTGGGGGGCGAACACTGAAGCTTTCTTT
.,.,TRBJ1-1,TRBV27,CASSRTGKNTEAFF,TGTGCCAGCAGCAGGACGGGGAAGAACACTGAAGCTTTCTTT
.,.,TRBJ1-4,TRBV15,CATSKIQKSSNEKLFF,TGTGCCACCAGCAAGATCCAGAAAAGTTCAAATGAAAAACTGTTTTTT
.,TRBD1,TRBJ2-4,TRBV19,CASSYDRVAKNIQYF,TGTGCCAGTAGTTATGACAGGGTAGCCAAAAACATTCAGTACTTC
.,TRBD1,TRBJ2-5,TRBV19,CASGQGGFQETQYF,TGTGCCAGTGGACAGGGCGGCTTCCAAGAGACCCAGTACTTC
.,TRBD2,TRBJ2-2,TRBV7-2,CATDDGGRTGELFF,TGTGCCACCGACGACGGGGGGAGGACCGGGGAGCTGTTTTTT
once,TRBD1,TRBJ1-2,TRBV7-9,CASSLETGGRYGYTF,TGTGCCAGCAGCTTAGAGACAGGGGGGAGGTATGGCTACACCTTC
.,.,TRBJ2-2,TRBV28,CASSSGGTGELFF,TGTGCCAGCAGTTCAGGGGGGACCGGGGAGCTGTTTTTT
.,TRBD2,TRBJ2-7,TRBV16,CASSPGTSGTEQYF,TGTGCCAGCAGCCCCGGGACTAGCGGGACCGAGCAGTACTTC